Below are 31 T cell receptor beta chains sequenced from a single sample in a study of T-cell reconstitution after alpha-beta-depleted transplantation in children. Unique molecular identifiers were built into the TCRbeta library. From the PCR reads, TCRdb called clonotypes with MiXCR, one entry per CDR3 protein. In the table there are around 670,000 distinct CDR3 sequences, around 13% of which are singletons. The source was PBMCs, collected before TCRalphabeta/CD19-depleted stem cell transplant. The receptors were gathered from a girl aged 2-10 years with congenital amegakaryocytic thrombocytopenia, due to receive a stem cell transplant.

This clonotype was found a few times. This chain's CDR3 is CSAARGPSYSNQPQHF. For the CDR3, the DNA is TGCAGTGCTGCCCGGGGGCCTAGTTATAGCAATCAGCCCCAGCATTTT. The chain couples TRBV20-1 to TRBJ1-5, with D possibly matching TRBD1 (6 bases). The length of the CDR3 is 16 residues. Trimming took 5 bases from V and 0 from J, leaving 17 bases between them. Germline-derived CDR1 and CDR2 are DFQATT and SNEGSKA (reference sequence).

This clonotype has only a few counts. This chain links TRBV5-1 with TRBJ2-7; D gene ambiguous. CDR1 and CDR2 from the germline V gene are SGHRS and YFSETQ. The CDR3 contains 15 residues. V lost 4 bases and J lost 2, with 16 bases in between. CDR3 DNA: TGCGCCAGCAGCATCTATGAAACTGGCACCTACGAGCAGTACTTC. Its protein product is CASSIYETGTYEQYF. The full variable domain, rest sourced from reference TRBV5-1 and TRBJ2-7, is KAGVTQTPRYLIKTRGQQVTLSCSPISGHRSVSWYQQTPGQGLQFLFEYFSETQRNKGNFPGRFSGRQFSNSRSEMNVSTLELGDSALYLCASSIYETGTYEQYFGPGTRLTVT.

V gene TRBV7-2 combines with J gene TRBJ2-1, with 12 bases identical to TRBD2. Germline V lookup: CDR1 SGHTA, CDR2 FQGNSA. Trimming took 2 bases from V and 7 from J; bases not matched to a gene: 6. CDR3 length: 16 residues. The CDR3 region has the DNA TGTGCCAGCAGCTTAAGGAGACTAGCGGGAGTTAATGAGCAGTTCTTC. Protein sequence: CASSLRRLAGVNEQFF.

The table lists this clonotype with many counts. V usage is TRBV20-1 and J usage is TRBJ2-5; the match to TRBD2 covers 14 bases. This CDR3 comprises 16 residues. V trimming: 3 bases; J trimming: 5 bases; junction bases outside the gene matches: 8. Germline CDR1 is DFQATT and CDR2 is SNEGSKA (reference sequence). The DNA of the CDR3 is TGCAGTGCTAGCCCGGGACTAGCGGGAGTATGGGAGACCCAGTACTTC. Protein sequence: CSASPGLAGVWETQYF.

This clonotype was seen repeatedly, ten times or more. J is TRBJ1-1 and V is TRBV29-1; 10 positions match TRBD1. The V segment lost 0 bases and the J segment 5 bases; nucleotides outside the gene matches: 12. CDR3 size: 17 residues. Germline-derived CDR1 and CDR2 are SQVTM and ANQGSEA. CDR3 nucleotide sequence: TGCAGCGTTGAAGATCTCTCCCCTGGACAGGGGGAAACTGAAGCTTTCTTT. Its translation is CSVEDLSPGQGETEAFF.

The genes are TRBV5-1 and TRBJ2-7, with D perhaps TRBD2 (6 bases). This CDR3 contains 15 residues. Germline assignment: CDR1 SGHRS and CDR2 YFSETQ. V was trimmed by 4 bases and J by 3 bases, leaving 17 bases between them. The chain's CDR3 is CASSRGGTRDYEQYF. CDR3 sequence (DNA): TGCGCCAGCAGCCGTGGAGGGACGCGAGACTACGAGCAGTACTTC. Full variable domain (outside the CDR3, taken from reference TRBV5-1 and TRBJ2-7): KAGVTQTPRYLIKTRGQQVTLSCSPISGHRSVSWYQQTPGQGLQFLFEYFSETQRNKGNFPGRFSGRQFSNSRSEMNVSTLELGDSALYLCASSRGGTRDYEQYFGPGTRLTVT.

This clonotype was observed at least ten times. The J gene is TRBJ2-7, the V gene TRBV5-1, with 7 bases lining up with TRBD2. The CDR3 extends over 14 amino acids. Germline CDR1 reads SGHRS; CDR2 reads YFSETQ. Trimming at V came to 8 bases and at J to 7 bases, leaving 15 bases not matched to a gene. The CDR3 here is CASASREAPREQYF. The DNA for the CDR3 is TGCGCCAGTGCTAGTCGGGAGGCCCCGCGTGAGCAGTACTTC.

This clonotype was detected ten times or more. This rearrangement joins TRBV20-1 to TRBJ2-1, with 11 bases identical to TRBD2. The CDR3 spans 14 residues. V lost 2 bases to trimming and J lost 4 bases; unmatched junction nucleotides: 1. Germline lookup yields CDR1 DFQATT and CDR2 SNEGSKA (reference sequence). CDR3 region: CSARRLAGYNEQFF. The CDR3 DNA reads as TGCAGTGCTAGAAGACTAGCGGGGTACAATGAGCAGTTCTTC.

This clonotype was counted only a few times. This sequence joins TRBV10-3 and TRBJ2-1, with D possibly TRBD1 on 5 matching bases. Germline-derived CDR1 and CDR2 are ENHRY and SYGVKD. The CDR3 is 12 residues long. The V gene lost 10 bases and the J gene lost 3 bases, with 10 bases spanning the gap. The CDR3 region is CANSDNYNEQFF. CDR3 DNA sequence: TGTGCCAACTCGGACAACTACAATGAGCAGTTCTTC.

This clonotype was detected a few times. The chain couples TRBV6-1 to TRBJ2-7, with TRBD2 matching over 7 bases. CDR3 size: 14 residues. The germline V gene has CDR1 MNHNS and CDR2 SASEGT. V was clipped by 3 bases and J by 5 bases; unmatched bases: 7. In DNA, the CDR3 is TGTGCCAGCAGTGACAGGACCGGGACTAACGAGCAGTACTTC. Amino acid sequence: CASSDRTGTNEQYF.

This clonotype was picked up many times. The chain links TRBV20-1 to TRBJ2-1, with D possibly TRBD2 on 6 matching bases. V was shortened by 5 bases and J by 5 bases, with 16 bases between the two germline ends. CDR1 is DFQATT, CDR2 SNEGSKA, per germline (reference sequence). The CDR3 spans 14 residues. CDR3 in DNA: TGCAGTGCTCCCTCGGAGCGGGTAGACAATGAGCAGTTCTTC. Protein product: CSAPSERVDNEQFF.

The chain links TRBV27 to TRBJ2-7; weak D call: TRBD2 (5 bases). V lost 6 bases and J 5 bases, leaving 14 bases between the germline ends. The germline gives CDR1 MNHEY, CDR2 SMNVEV (reference sequence). The CDR3 runs 13 residues. CDR3 protein: CASSNYYGNEQYF. DNA of the CDR3: TGTGCCAGCAGCAACTATTACGGGAACGAGCAGTACTTC.

This clonotype occurred a few times. The chain carries TRBV5-1 and TRBJ2-1, with D perhaps TRBD2 (6 bases). This CDR3 contains 14 residues. The V end was cut by 1 base, the J end by 9 bases, with 14 bases between. Germline V gives CDR1 SGHRS, CDR2 YFSETQ. The DNA for the CDR3 is TGCGCCAGCAGCTTGAGGGCGGGATCTGGTGAGCAGTTCTTC. This translates into CASSLRAGSGEQFF.

CDR3 coding DNA: TGTGCCAGCAGCTTCGGCGCGGGCGAATACGAGCAGTACTTC. It yields the protein CASSFGAGEYEQYF. The chain joins TRBV7-2 to TRBJ2-7; weak D call: TRBD2 (5 bases). CDR3 length equals 14 residues. Germline V gene sequence: CDR1 SGHTA, CDR2 FQGNSA. V lost 3 bases and J lost 4, with 13 bases in between.

This clonotype came up many times. The genes are TRBV6-2 or TRBV6-3 and TRBJ2-7, with 9 bases identical to TRBD1. Per germline, CDR1 MNHEY and CDR2 SVGEGT. Germline trimming cut 2 bases from V and 4 bases from J; bases unmatched to any gene: 3. The CDR3 runs to 14 residues. The CDR3 is CASSYQGQGYEQYF. CDR3 in DNA: TGTGCCAGCAGTTACCAAGGACAGGGGTACGAGCAGTACTTC.

This clonotype came up many times. The chain is built from TRBV5-1 and TRBJ2-1, with 7 nucleotides matching TRBD2. The CDR3 is 15 residues long. The germline gives CDR1 SGHRS, CDR2 YFSETQ. V shed 2 bases and J 2 bases; nucleotides not matched to a gene: 4. The chain's CDR3 is CASSFGGSTYNEQFF. The CDR3 DNA follows: TGCGCCAGCAGCTTCGGCGGGAGCACCTACAATGAGCAGTTCTTC.

The chain joins TRBV5-1 to TRBJ2-2; tentative D call: TRBD2 (6 bases). Germline assignment: CDR1 SGHRS and CDR2 YFSETQ. V dropped 0 bases and J dropped 6 bases, with 27 bases sitting between them. CDR3 size: 20 residues. The DNA of the CDR3 is TGCGCCAGCAGCTTGGCCTTGGCAGCTGATCCGGGACTCCCTGCCGGGGAGCTGTTTTTT. This codes for CASSLALAADPGLPAGELFF.

The chain joins TRBV4-1 to TRBJ1-5; the D is unclear. CDR1 is MGHRA and CDR2 is YSYEKL in the germline V gene. V was clipped by 1 base and J by 3 bases, with 10 bases between them. This CDR3 spans 15 amino acids. The CDR3 sequence: CASSQVVIINQPQHF. DNA of the CDR3: TGCGCCAGCAGCCAAGTAGTTATCATCAATCAGCCCCAGCATTTT.

The genes are TRBV7-6 and TRBJ2-7; D gene uncertain. V was trimmed by 5 bases and J by 1 base, leaving 15 bases between them. Germline V gene data show CDR1 as SGHVS and CDR2 as FNYEAQ. The CDR3 extends over 15 amino acids. The CDR3 coding sequence is TGTGCCAGCAGCCCAACTACGGTGAAATCCTACGAGCAGTACTTC. It is translated as CASSPTTVKSYEQYF.

Ten or more counts support this clonotype. This chain joins TRBV20-1 and TRBJ2-1; a possible D gene is TRBD2 (6 bases). In germline, CDR1 is DFQATT, CDR2 SNEGSKA (reference sequence). The CDR3 is made up of 15 amino acids. Trimming cost V 2 bases and J 9 bases, with 20 bases left between them. CDR3 in DNA: TGCAGTGCTAGAAGTCCACTAGCTACCTTTGCTGAGCAGTTCTTC. Encoded protein: CSARSPLATFAEQFF.

This clonotype was counted ten times or more. The chain employs TRBV12-3 or TRBV12-4 and TRBJ1-3, with D unclear. Trimming pared 4 bases from V and 0 bases from J, leaving 13 bases between. The CDR3 has 16 amino acids. As DNA, the CDR3 is TGTGCCAGCAGTTCCTCGGCGGGAGACTCTGGAAACACCATATATTTT. Its translation: CASSSSAGDSGNTIYF.

This clonotype was observed many times. The rearrangement uses TRBV10-3 and TRBJ2-7; D ambiguous. This CDR3 is 12 amino acids long. V shed 0 bases and J shed 3 bases, with 3 bases lying between them. The germline CDR1 and CDR2 sequences are ENHRY and SYGVKD. CDR3 DNA sequence: TGTGCCATCAGTGAGTCGGACTACGAGCAGTACTTC. Translated, it gives CAISESDYEQYF.

This clonotype was counted many times. V gene TRBV12-3 or TRBV12-4 combines with J gene TRBJ2-4; D is unresolved. The length of the CDR3 is 17 residues. The V gene lost 3 bases and the J gene lost 3 bases, with 18 bases spanning the gap. In DNA, the CDR3 is TGTGCCAGCAGTTTTAGTGTCCTCGGGTGGGTCAAAAACATTCAGTACTTC. This codes for CASSFSVLGWVKNIQYF.

There are a few counts of this clonotype. This sequence joins TRBV5-1 and TRBJ2-1, with 14 bases matching TRBD2. The CDR3 consists of 16 residues. The germline V gene has CDR1 SGHRS and CDR2 YFSETQ. After removal of 4 bases from V and 8 bases from J, the junction contained 8 bases not matched to a gene. CDR3 sequence (DNA): TGCGCCAGCAGCCAACGACTAGCGGGAGGGAAAGATGAGCAGTTCTTC. This sequence encodes CASSQRLAGGKDEQFF.

The sample holds many counts of this clonotype. CDR3 amino acids: CASSLTRTDSNQPQHF. DNA of the CDR3: TGTGCCAGCAGTTTGACCAGGACAGACTCCAATCAGCCCCAGCATTTT. This chain connects TRBV12-3 or TRBV12-4 to TRBJ1-5; D might be TRBD1 (6 bases). There are 16 residues in the CDR3. V lost 3 bases and J lost 3, with 15 bases in between.

The gene calls are TRBV28 and TRBJ2-7, with D hard to call. Trimming pared 7 bases from V and 4 bases from J, leaving 23 bases between. CDR3 length: 16 residues. Germline V lookup: CDR1 MDHEN, CDR2 SYDVKM. The CDR3 region has the DNA TGTGCCAGCACCAATTCCGGCGGTCGAGGAATATACGAGCAGTACTTC. Protein product: CASTNSGGRGIYEQYF. Complete variable domain (other parts from reference TRBV28 and TRBJ2-7): DVKVTQSSRYLVKRTGEKVFLECVQDMDHENMFWYRQDPGLGLRLIYFSYDVKMKEKGDIPEGYSVSREKKERFSLILESASTNQTSMYLCASTNSGGRGIYEQYFGPGTRLTVT.

This rearrangement joins TRBV7-9 to TRBJ2-1, with a possible D match to TRBD1 (6 bases). The ends were cut back, 5 bases at V and 6 bases at J, with 17 bases in the middle. Germline values: CDR1 SEHNR, CDR2 FQNEAQ (reference sequence). The CDR3 length is 15 residues. CDR3 nucleotides: TGTGCCAGCAGCGAGGCACAGGGTGGAATCAATGAGCAGTTCTTC. It codes for CASSEAQGGINEQFF.

This clonotype was counted a few times. This chain links TRBV27 with TRBJ2-4, with 9 bases aligning to TRBD1. The germline CDR1 and CDR2 sequences are MNHEY and SMNVEV (reference sequence). V lost 3 bases and J lost 0; bases outside the gene matches: 3. The length of the CDR3 is 16 residues. The CDR3 nucleotides read TGTGCCAGCAGTTTTCTGGGACAGGGAGCCAAAAACATTCAGTACTTC. It specifies CASSFLGQGAKNIQYF.

The chain combines TRBV6-2 or TRBV6-3 with TRBJ1-2, with D possibly TRBD1 on 5 matching bases. The CDR3 runs 16 residues. The germline V and J ends were trimmed by 2 bases and 0 bases, with 13 bases remaining between them. The germline CDR1 and CDR2 sequences are MNHEY and SVGEGT. The CDR3 coding sequence is TGTGCCAGCAGTTACGACGCCGGGGGGACTAACTATGGCTACACCTTC. It codes for CASSYDAGGTNYGYTF.

There are many counts of this clonotype. Mismatch with germline at one junction end may stem from a read error. The gene calls are TRBV7-2 and TRBJ2-3; D unresolved. The germline CDR1 and CDR2 sequences are SGHTA and FQGNSA. This CDR3 spans 18 amino acids. CDR3 DNA: TGTGCCAGCAGCTTAGCGCTCCCGATGCAACCTGGCACTGATACGCAGTATTTT. Its protein product is CASSLALPMQPGTDTQYF.

The sample holds many counts of this clonotype. The genes are TRBV10-3 and TRBJ1-2; tentatively, D is TRBD1 (6 bases). V lost 8 bases to trimming and J lost 4 bases, with 14 bases between them. The CDR3 extends over 13 amino acids. Germline-derived CDR1 and CDR2 are ENHRY and SYGVKD. The CDR3 is CAIHREEAYGYTF. The CDR3 DNA reads TGTGCCATCCACAGGGAGGAGGCCTATGGCTACACCTTC.